The T cell receptor (beta chain) described here comes from a study of T cells in Graves' hyperthyroidism and ophthalmopathy. Uncontrolled infection, other autoimmune disease, pregnancy or lactation disqualified patients from enrolment. A note on this clonotype: Antigen specificity is unknown.

General observations from the study: Model output signaled ophthalmopathy a median approximately 6 months ahead of onset.

RNA transcripts served as the template for amplifying TCR beta CDR3 regions. The HTBI primer set drove a first-round RT-PCR of the TCR CDR3. TCRdb ran MiXCR on the multiplex PCR reads and lists one entry per CDR3 protein. The sample includes 530,000 or so distinct CDR3 sequences, approximately 44% of them seen just once. V lost 2 bases to trimming and J lost 6 bases, with 8 bases between them. The CDR3 extends over 13 amino acids. Germline V gene data show CDR1 as SGHTA and CDR2 as FQGTGA. The chain employs TRBV7-3 and TRBJ2-1; TRBD1 or TRBD2 may be the D gene (5 bases each). The sequenced sample consisted of peripheral blood or thyroid tissue (not recorded which). The clonotype was recovered from a woman under 30 with Graves' hyperthyroidism. The CDR3 sequence is CASSLQGPNEQFF. The CDR3 region has the DNA TGTGCCAGCAGCTTACAGGGACCCAATGAGCAGTTCTTC. Looking up the rest from reference TRBV7-3 and TRBJ2-1 gives the full variable domain: GAGVSQTPSNKVTEKGKYVELRCDPISGHTALYWYRQSLGQGPEFLIYFQGTGAADDSGLPNDRFFAVRPEGSVSTLKIQRTERGDSAVYLCASSLQGPNEQFFGPGTRLTVL.